This TCR beta chain came from a study of radiation and T cells in renal cell carcinoma (dated by TCRdb to 2019 to 2021). Background for the entire study: Samples were obtained from a clinical trial, in which 15 Gy stereotactic body radiation therapy was delivered to primary renal cell carcinomas and nephrectomy was performed 4 weeks later. TCR beta sequencing covered 50 to 55 samples in total, comprising around 26 tumors and roughly 27 peripheral blood samples. In the approximately 57 samples combined, several million unique CDR3 nucleotide sequences were found, encoding 2 million to 3 million unique CDR3 amino acid sequences.

The immunoSEQ kit was used, according to the manufacturer's recommendations, to generate TCR beta libraries from genomic DNA. Library preparation used a first multiplex PCR with proprietary primers, then a second PCR adding unique barcodes, with bead cleanups after each round. A positive control reaction and a negative control reaction, both provided in the kit, were run with every batch of samples. The final libraries underwent checking on an Agilent 4200 TapeStation D1000 ScreenTape, volumetric pooling, and quantification by qPCR. Sequencing was performed on an Illumina NextSeq500 with a MidOutput 150-cycle cartridge, and 156 Read1 and 15 Index1 cycles were run with kit custom primers. The pooled library was loaded at approximately 1 pM, and roughly 20% PhiX control was spiked in. The authors' pipeline ran thus. Vendor-processed data were analyzed in R, and a clonotype was defined as all T cells sharing the same CDR3 nucleotide sequence. For clone abundance analyses, frequencies were normalized to the 10,000 most abundant clones per sample. Public T cell clones, which averaged fewer than five per sample, were excluded before analysis. An abundance difference of at least 32-fold between compartments was the criterion for calling clonotypes tumor-enriched or baseline blood-enriched. Clonotypes expanded or contracted between blood time points were identified with a beta-binomial differential abundance model. Similarity between tumor and blood repertoires was quantified using the Baroni-Urbani and Buser coefficient, and groups were compared with two-tailed Wilcoxon tests in R. In TCRdb, the immuneACCESS table is reduced to in-frame sequences with V and J assigned. These tables do not hold every clone; where another copy was compared, an unresolved V gene accounts for under half, and the others remain unexplained. That table is the source of V, J and clone size, and D and trimming were worked out from the DNA. The sample table shows roughly 130,000 clones, and approximately 78% are seen once. The ten largest clones capture approximately 2% of the sample.

On the study overall, not on this receptor specifically: Because pretreatment tumor biopsies were not available, the baseline intratumoral presence of clonotypes could not be determined. With a single-armed trial design, the study had no way to address how radiation dose or scheduling affects the TCR repertoire. An increase in top tumor clonotypes in blood was observed from baseline to 2 weeks post-radiation, followed by contraction by 4 weeks, which was taken to suggest transient expansion of tumor-resident clones. Tracking of blood repertoire dynamics stopped at around 4 weeks after treatment, with no follow-up past that point.

CDR1 and CDR2 are drawn from the germline V gene (reference sequence): MNHEY, SMNVEV. From cysteine to phenylalanine, the CDR3 is 16 amino acids long. Left in the record is the CDR3 DNA by itself, 48 bases read in frame from the first base. V is cut back by 7 bases and J by 1 base, with 7 bases in the junction unmatched. This clone was detected a few times. Its antigen is currently not known. Base qualities are not at hand, and no much larger clone is one base apart. According to the study, the label for this sample's time point signals: blood 2 weeks post-SBRT. The label giving this sample's treatment or condition can be read as: 15 Gy SBRT to primary tumor, nephrectomy 4 weeks later. To track tumor-enriched clonotypes, serial peripheral blood was sampled from radiation-treated patients at baseline and at 2 weeks and 4 weeks after SBRT. Every patient's renal cell carcinoma showed clear cell pathology. Genomic DNA for TCR sequencing was prepared using the QIAamp DNA Blood Mini Kit (Qiagen). Samples were included in the analyses only if all quality control checks were passed.

The chain joins TRBV27 to TRBJ2-6; 7 bases in the junction line up with TRBD1. The receptor comes from a woman aged 55-75 years with renal cell carcinoma. The sequences come from blood, collected from a patient whose treatment included radiotherapy and nephrectomy. This receptor has the CDR3 CASKGGASSGANVLTF. The DNA is TGTGCCAGCAAAGGGGGCGCAAGTTCTGGGGCCAACGTCCTGACTTTC.